Below are 32 T cell receptor beta chains sequenced from a single sample in a study of T-cell memory formation after mild COVID-19. TCRdb ran MiXCR on the 5' RACE reads and lists one entry per CDR3 protein. The sample contains about 430,000 distinct CDR3 sequences, 20% to 25% of which appear only once. Material: PBMCs or a T cell subset sorted from them (not recorded which). These TCRs come from an adult woman who had mild COVID-19 (a few samples of this study predate the infection). Cell type and time point are not known.

This clonotype was detected only a few times. The CDR3 DNA is TGTGCCAGCAGTTTTGGCAGGAAGGAAGAGACCCAGTACTTC. Translation gives CASSFGRKEETQYF. The rearrangement links TRBV27 to TRBJ2-5; D gene ambiguous. Trimming left V 3 bases short and J 3 bases short, with 11 bases between. The CDR3 contains 14 residues. Germline V gene sequence: CDR1 MNHEY, CDR2 SMNVEV (reference sequence).

This clonotype was seen a handful of times. The CDR3 region has the DNA TGTGCCAGCTCGAGGGGGCGCCAGTACAATGAGCAGTTCTTC. Protein product: CASSRGRQYNEQFF. The chain is built from TRBV18 and TRBJ2-1; TRBD1 matches at 7 bases. V lost 6 bases, J lost 4 bases, and 6 bases stayed unmatched. Germline assignment: CDR1 KGHSH and CDR2 LQKENI. There are 14 residues in the CDR3.

This clonotype was found many times. This sequence joins TRBV7-9 and TRBJ2-7; TRBD2 might be the D (6 bases). The germline V and J ends were trimmed by 7 bases and 2 bases, with 15 bases remaining between them. CDR3 length: 14 residues. The germline gives CDR1 SEHNR, CDR2 FQNEAQ (reference sequence). CDR3 DNA sequence: TGTGCCAGCATACCGGAGGGGAGGCCCTACGAGCAGTACTTC. This gives the protein CASIPEGRPYEQYF.

This clonotype was seen repeatedly, ten times or more. This chain connects TRBV12-3 or TRBV12-4 to TRBJ2-7, with TRBD1 as a possible D gene (6 bases). This CDR3 contains 14 residues. V lost 2 bases to trimming and J lost 2 bases, with 10 bases between them. In DNA form, the CDR3 reads TGTGCCAGCAGTTTAAGGGGGATTGCCTACGAGCAGTACTTC. It encodes CASSLRGIAYEQYF.

This chain joins TRBV7-2 and TRBJ2-2; D is unclear. V gave up 0 bases and J gave up 5 bases, with 7 bases separating them. The CDR3 runs 14 residues. Germline V gene data show CDR1 as SGHTA and CDR2 as FQGNSA. CDR3 region: CASSLAGKTGELFF. The CDR3 coding sequence is TGTGCCAGCAGCTTAGCGGGAAAGACCGGGGAGCTGTTTTTT.

This sequence joins TRBV20-1 and TRBJ2-5; TRBD2 matches 13 bases. Germline V CDR1 and CDR2: DFQATT, SNEGSKA (reference sequence). CDR3 length: 16 residues. The J segment lost 4 bases and the V segment lost 3 bases, leaving 8 bases of the junction unmatched. The CDR3 DNA reads as TGCAGTGCTAGCCGGACTAGCGGGGGCCGGGGAGAGACCCAGTACTTC. The encoded protein is CSASRTSGGRGETQYF.

This clonotype has a count of ten or more. The chain joins TRBV10-3 to TRBJ1-2; D is unclear. The CDR3 runs 14 residues. Germline V lookup: CDR1 ENHRY, CDR2 SYGVKD. V gave up 2 bases and J gave up 3 bases, with 10 bases separating them. CDR3 nucleotides: TGTGCCATCAGTGAGATCCTTGGATACTATGGCTACACCTTC. This translates into CAISEILGYYGYTF.

The V and J genes are TRBV7-9 and TRBJ2-1; no firm D call. Trimming took 1 base from V and 10 from J, leaving 11 bases between them. Germline V gives CDR1 SEHNR, CDR2 FQNEAQ (reference sequence). The CDR3 runs 13 residues. CDR3 loop: CASSLGGPREQFF. CDR3 sequence (DNA): TGTGCCAGCAGCTTAGGAGGCCCTCGGGAGCAGTTCTTC.

This clonotype has a single count. V gene TRBV24-1 combines with J gene TRBJ2-3; TRBD2 aligns across 7 bases. CDR1 is KGHDR and CDR2 is SFDVKD in the germline V gene. The CDR3 sequence is 15 residues long. Trimming cost V 3 bases and J 2 bases; bases outside gene matches: 4. The CDR3 here is CATSDPSGPTDTQYF. Here the CDR3 DNA reads TGTGCCACCAGTGATCCTAGCGGTCCCACAGATACGCAGTATTTT.

This clonotype was picked up a small number of times. The V call is TRBV5-1, the J call TRBJ2-2; 8 bases map to TRBD1. Germline lookup yields CDR1 SGHRS and CDR2 YFSETQ. CDR3 length: 18 residues. J gave up 4 bases and V 0 bases, and 11 bases lay outside the gene matches. The chain's CDR3 is CASSLGRQGPRGTGELFF. The DNA for the CDR3 is TGCGCCAGCAGCTTGGGGCGACAGGGGCCGAGGGGCACCGGGGAGCTGTTTTTT.

The rearrangement uses TRBV24-1 and TRBJ2-1; possibly TRBD2 for D (6 bases). The CDR3 length is 16 residues. The V end was cut by 3 bases, the J end by 0 bases, with 11 bases between. CDR1 is KGHDR and CDR2 is SFDVKD in the germline V gene. CDR3 nucleotides: TGTGCCACCAGTGATACTGGACTACGCTCCTACAATGAGCAGTTCTTC. Its protein product is CATSDTGLRSYNEQFF.

The V gene is TRBV5-1, the J gene TRBJ2-7, with 7 bases aligning to TRBD2. The V gene end was trimmed by 0 bases and the J gene end by 6 bases; junction bases not matched to a gene: 6. Per germline, CDR1 SGHRS and CDR2 YFSETQ. This CDR3 has 14 residues. The chain's CDR3 is CASSLGGGFTEQYF. The CDR3 DNA reads TGCGCCAGCAGCTTGGGGGGAGGGTTTACCGAGCAGTACTTC. The full variable domain, in which reference TRBV5-1 and TRBJ2-7 provide the parts outside the CDR3, is KAGVTQTPRYLIKTRGQQVTLSCSPISGHRSVSWYQQTPGQGLQFLFEYFSETQRNKGNFPGRFSGRQFSNSRSEMNVSTLELGDSALYLCASSLGGGFTEQYFGPGTRLTVT.

This chain links TRBV29-1 with TRBJ2-7; 10 bases line up with TRBD1. The trim removed 1 base at V and 7 bases at J, leaving 19 bases unmatched. Germline V CDR1 and CDR2: SQVTM, ANQGSEA. The CDR3 runs to 18 residues. The CDR3 coding sequence is TGCAGCGTTGAAGCCCCTCCCGGGACAGGGGACCGACCTCGGGAGCAGTACTTC. Its protein is CSVEAPPGTGDRPREQYF.

This clonotype was counted a few times. The CDR3 protein is CASSLWAFSGGETDEQFF. In nucleotides, the CDR3 is TGTGCCAGCAGCTTGTGGGCGTTTAGCGGGGGGGAAACGGATGAGCAGTTCTTC. This sequence joins TRBV5-5 and TRBJ2-1, with 11 nucleotides matching TRBD2. In germline, CDR1 is SGHKS, CDR2 YYEKEE (reference sequence). The CDR3 runs 18 residues. The V segment lost 1 base and the J segment 8 bases; nucleotides outside the gene matches: 14.

This clonotype was seen a few times. The V and J genes are TRBV29-1 and TRBJ2-1; D not resolved. Looked up from germline, CDR1 is SQVTM and CDR2 is ANQGSEA. V was trimmed by 0 bases and J by 3 bases, leaving 6 bases between them. There are 13 residues in the CDR3. CDR3 sequence: CSVEDENYNEQFF. As DNA, the CDR3 is TGCAGCGTTGAAGATGAGAACTACAATGAGCAGTTCTTC.

This clonotype has just a few counts. V is TRBV5-1 and J is TRBJ1-2, with 7 bases identical to TRBD1. The germline V gene has CDR1 SGHRS and CDR2 YFSETQ. After removal of 5 bases from V and 7 bases from J, the junction contained 5 bases not matched to a gene. The CDR3 extends over 12 amino acids. CDR3 coding DNA: TGCGCCAGCAGTACAGGGGAACTTGGCTACACCTTC. Its protein product is CASSTGELGYTF.

The chain joins TRBV18 to TRBJ2-3, with 7 positions matching TRBD2. V dropped 3 bases and J dropped 1; count of bases not matched to a gene: 4. The V gene's germline CDR1 is KGHSH and CDR2 LQKENI. The CDR3 is 15 residues long. DNA of the CDR3: TGTGCCAGCTCACCGGCGGGAGTCGGCACAGATACGCAGTATTTT. Its translation is CASSPAGVGTDTQYF.

This clonotype showed up many times. This chain joins TRBV5-6 and TRBJ2-1; tentatively, D is TRBD1 or TRBD2 (5 bases each). This CDR3 is 14 amino acids long. Trimming cost V 4 bases and J 5 bases, with 13 bases left between them. Germline CDR1 reads SGHDT; CDR2 reads YYEEEE. The CDR3 is CASSPEGRHNEQFF. CDR3 in DNA: TGTGCCAGCAGCCCCGAGGGACGGCACAATGAGCAGTTCTTC.

The chain is built from TRBV6-2 or TRBV6-3 and TRBJ1-1; TRBD1 is a possible D gene (5 bases). Trimming took off 6 bases at V and 1 base at J, with 15 bases between the two ends. The CDR3 contains 15 residues. CDR1 is MNHEY, CDR2 SVGEGT, per germline. CDR3 protein: CASSKVGRTNTEAFF. The CDR3 nucleotides are TGTGCCAGCAGCAAAGTGGGACGGACGAACACTGAAGCTTTCTTT.

This chain links TRBV20-1 with TRBJ2-7, with TRBD2 matching 7 bases. Germline CDR1 is DFQATT and CDR2 is SNEGSKA (reference sequence). The V gene end was trimmed by 5 bases and the J gene end by 3 bases; junction bases not matched to a gene: 16. The CDR3 is 16 residues long. The CDR3: CSARVRERGPGYEQYF. In DNA form, the CDR3 reads TGCAGTGCTCGGGTACGGGAGCGGGGTCCAGGCTACGAGCAGTACTTC.

CDR3 sequence reads: CASSSPERAEFTDTQYF. The CDR3 DNA reads as TGTGCCAGCAGCTCCCCCGAACGGGCGGAGTTCACAGATACGCAGTATTTT. The chain links TRBV7-8 to TRBJ2-3; D uncertain. Germline V gene lookup returns CDR1 SGHVS and CDR2 FQNEAQ. The CDR3 totals 17 residues. V shed 4 bases and J shed 2 bases, with 19 bases lying between them.

This clonotype was seen more than once but under ten times. The chain links TRBV12-3 or TRBV12-4 to TRBJ1-2, with D maybe TRBD1 (5 bases). V was cut by 3 bases and J by 4 bases, with 15 bases left in between. CDR3 length: 15 residues. In nucleotides, the CDR3 is TGTGCCAGCAGTTTCTTAGGTCGGGGCAGCTATGGCTACACCTTC. Its protein product is CASSFLGRGSYGYTF.

This clonotype came up a few times. The chain is built from TRBV11-2 and TRBJ2-3; no reliable D call. The CDR3 spans 14 residues. Germline V gene data show CDR1 as SGHAT and CDR2 as FQNNGV. V lost 0 bases, J lost 3 bases, and 7 bases lay in between. In nucleotides, the CDR3 is TGTGCCAGCAGCTTAGAAAAATTGACAGATACGCAGTATTTT. It specifies CASSLEKLTDTQYF.

V is TRBV20-1 and J is TRBJ2-5, with D possibly called TRBD1 or TRBD2 (5 bases each). Per the germline V gene, CDR1 is DFQATT and CDR2 is SNEGSKA (reference sequence). The V gene lost 4 bases and the J gene lost 3 bases, with 12 bases spanning the gap. The CDR3 covers 13 residues. CDR3 sequence: CSAKGSGKETQYF. Here the CDR3 DNA reads TGCAGTGCTAAGGGGTCGGGGAAAGAGACCCAGTACTTC.

This chain links TRBV6-6 with TRBJ1-1; D gene ambiguous. This CDR3 spans 15 amino acids. The germline V gene encodes CDR1 MNHNY and CDR2 SVGAGI (reference sequence). With 4 bases removed from V and 6 bases from J, the gap between germline ends came to 18 bases. CDR3 nucleotides: TGTGCCAGCAGTTTGCACGGGGAGCGCTGGGCTGAAGCTTTCTTT. Its translation is CASSLHGERWAEAFF.

This chain joins TRBV2 and TRBJ2-5; 7 nucleotides agree with TRBD1. Looked up from germline, CDR1 is SNHLY and CDR2 is FYNNEI. J gave up 5 bases and V 3 bases, and 9 bases lay outside the gene matches. This CDR3 is 15 amino acids long. CDR3 nucleotides: TGTGCCAGCAGTGAGGGACAGTCGGTAACGGAGACCCAGTACTTC. It specifies CASSEGQSVTETQYF.

The chain recombines TRBV7-8 with TRBJ2-7, with 7 nucleotides matching TRBD1. CDR3 length: 15 amino acids. The V gene end was trimmed by 5 bases and the J gene end by 6 bases; junction bases not matched to a gene: 13. The germline V gene has CDR1 SGHVS and CDR2 FQNEAQ. In DNA, the CDR3 is TGTGCCAGCAGCCCGAACAGGGGATCACTGGTCGAGCAGTACTTC. Its translation is CASSPNRGSLVEQYF.

This chain uses TRBV7-9 with TRBJ1-5; D might be TRBD1 (5 bases). Trimming cost V 1 base and J 0 bases, with 10 bases left between them. Germline V lookup: CDR1 SEHNR, CDR2 FQNEAQ (reference sequence). CDR3 length: 16 residues. The CDR3 DNA reads as TGTGCCAGCAGCTTAGGGGCAGGGCTTAGCAATCAGCCCCAGCATTTT. Protein product: CASSLGAGLSNQPQHF.

This chain links TRBV5-6 with TRBJ1-2; D remains unclear. The CDR3 has 15 amino acids. V was trimmed by 0 bases and J by 4 bases, leaving 13 bases between them. In germline, CDR1 is SGHDT, CDR2 YYEEEE. This CDR3 is CASSLGSDIAYGYTF. The CDR3 region has the DNA TGTGCCAGCAGCTTGGGGTCTGATATTGCCTATGGCTACACCTTC.

The sample holds a few counts of this clonotype. The V gene is TRBV5-1, the J gene TRBJ2-7, with 8 bases lining up with TRBD2. V was clipped by 1 base and J by 0 bases; unmatched bases: 3. There are 15 residues in the CDR3. The V gene's germline CDR1 is SGHRS and CDR2 YFSETQ. The CDR3 protein is CASSLQRGSSYEQYF. As DNA, the CDR3 is TGCGCCAGCAGCTTGCAGCGGGGGAGCTCCTACGAGCAGTACTTC.

The chain recombines TRBV15 with TRBJ1-5, with TRBD1 identical over 10 bases. With V trimmed by 8 bases and J by 6 bases, 7 bases remained unmatched. The germline gives CDR1 LNHNV, CDR2 YYDKDF (reference sequence). The CDR3 loop spans 14 amino acids. This CDR3 is CATGGGQGGQPQHF. DNA for the CDR3: TGTGCCACCGGGGGAGGACAGGGGGGTCAGCCCCAGCATTTT.

This clonotype appeared a few times. The chain carries TRBV5-1 and TRBJ2-3, with TRBD1 matching over 8 bases. Unmatched junction bases numbered 4, after V lost 4 bases and J lost 0 bases. Germline CDR1 and CDR2: SGHRS and YFSETQ. This CDR3 has 15 amino acids. This CDR3 is CASSDRGLSTDTQYF. The CDR3 DNA reads as TGCGCCAGCAGCGACAGGGGCCTTAGCACAGATACGCAGTATTTT.